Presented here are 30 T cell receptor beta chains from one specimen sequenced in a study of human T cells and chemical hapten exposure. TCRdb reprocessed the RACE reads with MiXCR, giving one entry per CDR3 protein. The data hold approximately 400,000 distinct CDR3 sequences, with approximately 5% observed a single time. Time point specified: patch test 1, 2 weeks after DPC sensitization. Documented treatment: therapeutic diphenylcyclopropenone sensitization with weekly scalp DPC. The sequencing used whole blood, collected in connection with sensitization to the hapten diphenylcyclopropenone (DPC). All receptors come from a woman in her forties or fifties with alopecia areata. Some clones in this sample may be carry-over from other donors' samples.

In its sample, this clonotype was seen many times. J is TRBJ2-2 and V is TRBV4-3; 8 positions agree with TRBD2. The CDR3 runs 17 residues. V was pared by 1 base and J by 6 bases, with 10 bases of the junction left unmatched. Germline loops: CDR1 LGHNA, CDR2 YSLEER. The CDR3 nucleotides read TGCGCCAGCAGCCAAGTGGCGGGGGGCGCCGGGCCCGGGGAGCTGTTTTTT. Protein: CASSQVAGGAGPGELFF.

CDR3 bases: TGCAGTGCCACCGGACTGCAGGGGGACCACGAGCAGTACTTC. Its protein is CSATGLQGDHEQYF. This chain connects TRBV20-1 to TRBJ2-7; 7 bases match TRBD1. Looked up from germline, CDR1 is DFQATT and CDR2 is SNEGSKA (reference sequence). This CDR3 contains 14 residues. After removal of 6 bases from V and 5 bases from J, the junction contained 13 bases not matched to a gene.

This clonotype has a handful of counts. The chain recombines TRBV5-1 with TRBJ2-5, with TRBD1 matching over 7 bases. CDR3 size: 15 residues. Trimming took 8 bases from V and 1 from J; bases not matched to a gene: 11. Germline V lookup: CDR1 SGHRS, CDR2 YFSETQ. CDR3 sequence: CARFTGTDFQETQYF. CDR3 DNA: TGCGCCAGATTTACCGGGACAGATTTCCAAGAGACCCAGTACTTC. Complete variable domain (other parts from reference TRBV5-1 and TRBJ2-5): KAGVTQTPRYLIKTRGQQVTLSCSPISGHRSVSWYQQTPGQGLQFLFEYFSETQRNKGNFPGRFSGRQFSNSRSEMNVSTLELGDSALYLCARFTGTDFQETQYFGPGTRLLVL.

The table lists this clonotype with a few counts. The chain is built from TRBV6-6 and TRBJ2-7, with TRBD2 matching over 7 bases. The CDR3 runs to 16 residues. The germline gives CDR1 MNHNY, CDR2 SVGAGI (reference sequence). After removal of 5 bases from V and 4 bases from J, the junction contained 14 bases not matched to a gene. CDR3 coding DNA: TGTGCCAGCAGTGGGCTAGCGGAGGTCCGCGGGTACGAGCAGTACTTC. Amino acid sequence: CASSGLAEVRGYEQYF.

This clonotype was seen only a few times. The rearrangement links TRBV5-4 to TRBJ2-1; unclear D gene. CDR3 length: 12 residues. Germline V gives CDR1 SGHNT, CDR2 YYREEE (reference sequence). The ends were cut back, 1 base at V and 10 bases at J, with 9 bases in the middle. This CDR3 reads CASSLRADEQFF. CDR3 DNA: TGTGCCAGCAGCTTGCGGGCCGACGAGCAGTTCTTC. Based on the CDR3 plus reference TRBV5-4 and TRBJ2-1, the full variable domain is ETGVTQSPTHLIKTRGQQVTLRCSSQSGHNTVSWYQQALGQGPQFIFQYYREEENGRGNFPPRFSGLQFPNYSSELNVNALELDDSALYLCASSLRADEQFFGPGTRLTVL.

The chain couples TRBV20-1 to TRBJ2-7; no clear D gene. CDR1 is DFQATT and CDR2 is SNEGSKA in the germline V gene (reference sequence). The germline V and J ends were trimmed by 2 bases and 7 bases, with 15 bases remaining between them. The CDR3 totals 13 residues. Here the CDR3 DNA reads TGCAGTGCTAGACATGGACGCCGTGTGGAGCAGTACTTC. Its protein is CSARHGRRVEQYF.

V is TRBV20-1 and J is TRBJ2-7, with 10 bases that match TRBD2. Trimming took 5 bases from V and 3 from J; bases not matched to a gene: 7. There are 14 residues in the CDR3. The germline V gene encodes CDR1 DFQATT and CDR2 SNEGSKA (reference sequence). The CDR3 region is CSAGRLAGDYEQYF. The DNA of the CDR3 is TGCAGTGCTGGTCGACTAGCGGGTGACTACGAGCAGTACTTC.

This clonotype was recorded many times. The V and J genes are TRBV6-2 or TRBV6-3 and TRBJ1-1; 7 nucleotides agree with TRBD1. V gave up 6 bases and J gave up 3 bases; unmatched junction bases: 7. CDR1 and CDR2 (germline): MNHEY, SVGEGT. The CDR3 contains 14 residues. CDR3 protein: CASSRDSRHTEAFF. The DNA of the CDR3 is TGTGCCAGCAGCCGGGACAGCCGGCACACTGAAGCTTTCTTT.

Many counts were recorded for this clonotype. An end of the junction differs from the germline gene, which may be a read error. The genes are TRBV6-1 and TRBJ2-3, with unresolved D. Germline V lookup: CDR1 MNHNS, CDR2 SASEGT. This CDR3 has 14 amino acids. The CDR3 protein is CASREGPLTDTQYF. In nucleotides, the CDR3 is TGTGCCAGCAGGGAAGGACCCTTGACAGATACGCAGTATTTT.

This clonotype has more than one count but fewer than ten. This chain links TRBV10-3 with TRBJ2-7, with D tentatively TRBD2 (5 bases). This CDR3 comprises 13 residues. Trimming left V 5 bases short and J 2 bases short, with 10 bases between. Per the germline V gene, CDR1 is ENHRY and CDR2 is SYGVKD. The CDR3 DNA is TGTGCCATCAGTCCCGACGGGACCTACGAGCAGTACTTC. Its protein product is CAISPDGTYEQYF.

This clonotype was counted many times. The CDR3 nucleotides are TGCGCCAGCAGCCAGGCTCCGGGACAGGGAGCTGAAGCTTTCTTT. This gives the protein CASSQAPGQGAEAFF. V gene TRBV4-3 combines with J gene TRBJ1-1; 9 bases agree with TRBD1. The germline V gene has CDR1 LGHNA and CDR2 YSLEER. The trim removed 3 bases at V and 6 bases at J, leaving 8 bases unmatched. The CDR3 loop spans 15 amino acids.

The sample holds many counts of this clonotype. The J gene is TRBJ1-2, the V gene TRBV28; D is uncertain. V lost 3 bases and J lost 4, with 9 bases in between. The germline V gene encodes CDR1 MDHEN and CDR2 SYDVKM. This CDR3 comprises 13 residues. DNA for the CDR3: TGTGCCAGCAGTTTGCCGGGGTCCTATGGCTACACCTTC. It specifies CASSLPGSYGYTF.

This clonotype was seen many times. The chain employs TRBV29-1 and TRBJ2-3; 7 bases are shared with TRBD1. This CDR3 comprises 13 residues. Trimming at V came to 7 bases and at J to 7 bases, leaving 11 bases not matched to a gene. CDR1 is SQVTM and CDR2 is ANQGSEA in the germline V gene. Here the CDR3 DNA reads TGCAGCGCCATACAGGGGTCAAGGAATACGCAGTATTTT. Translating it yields CSAIQGSRNTQYF.

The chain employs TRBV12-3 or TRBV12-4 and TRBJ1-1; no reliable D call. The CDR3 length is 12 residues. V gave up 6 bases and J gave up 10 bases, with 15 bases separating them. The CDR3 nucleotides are TGTGCCAGCAGGCTTCCCGGGAAGGGAGCTTTCTTT. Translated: CASRLPGKGAFF.

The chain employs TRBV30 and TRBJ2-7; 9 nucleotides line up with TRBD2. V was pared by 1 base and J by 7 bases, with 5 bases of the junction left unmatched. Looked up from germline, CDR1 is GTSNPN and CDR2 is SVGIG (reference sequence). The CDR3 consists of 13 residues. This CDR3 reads CAWSGLAGHEQYF. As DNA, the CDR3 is TGTGCCTGGAGTGGCCTAGCGGGACATGAGCAGTACTTC.

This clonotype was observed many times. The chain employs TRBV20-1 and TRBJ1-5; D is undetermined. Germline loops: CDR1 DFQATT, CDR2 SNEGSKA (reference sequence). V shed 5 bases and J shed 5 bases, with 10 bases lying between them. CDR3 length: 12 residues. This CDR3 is CSALIRDQPQHF. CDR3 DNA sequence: TGCAGTGCTCTTATTAGGGATCAGCCCCAGCATTTT.

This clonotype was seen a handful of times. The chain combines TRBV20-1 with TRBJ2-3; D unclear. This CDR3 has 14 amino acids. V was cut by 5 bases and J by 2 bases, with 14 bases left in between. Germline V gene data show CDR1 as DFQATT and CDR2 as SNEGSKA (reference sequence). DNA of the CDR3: TGCAGTGCTGTTAGCATTCTTAACACAGATACGCAGTATTTT. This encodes CSAVSILNTDTQYF.

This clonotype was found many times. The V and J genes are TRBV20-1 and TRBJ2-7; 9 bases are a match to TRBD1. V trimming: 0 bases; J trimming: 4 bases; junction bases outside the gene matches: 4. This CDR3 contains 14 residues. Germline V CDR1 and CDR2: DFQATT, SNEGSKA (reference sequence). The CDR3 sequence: CSARDLGQGYEQYF. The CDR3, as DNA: TGCAGTGCTAGAGATTTAGGACAGGGGTACGAGCAGTACTTC.

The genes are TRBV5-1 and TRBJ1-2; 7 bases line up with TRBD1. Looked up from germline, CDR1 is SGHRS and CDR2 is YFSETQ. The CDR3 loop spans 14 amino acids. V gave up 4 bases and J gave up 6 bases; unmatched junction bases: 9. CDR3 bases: TGCGCCAGCAGCCCCCCGGACAGGCCCCATGGCTACACCTTC. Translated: CASSPPDRPHGYTF.

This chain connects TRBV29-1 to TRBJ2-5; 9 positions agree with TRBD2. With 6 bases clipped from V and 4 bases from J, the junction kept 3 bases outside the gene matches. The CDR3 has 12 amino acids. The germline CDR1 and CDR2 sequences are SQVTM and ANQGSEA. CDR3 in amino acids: CSVVLAGETQYF. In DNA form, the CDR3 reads TGCAGCGTCGTACTAGCGGGAGAGACCCAGTACTTC.

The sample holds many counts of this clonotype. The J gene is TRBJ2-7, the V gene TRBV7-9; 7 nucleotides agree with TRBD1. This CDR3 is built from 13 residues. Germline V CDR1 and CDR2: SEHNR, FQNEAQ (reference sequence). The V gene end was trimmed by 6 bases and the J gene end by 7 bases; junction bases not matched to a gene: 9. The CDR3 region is CASRRQGRGEQYF. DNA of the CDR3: TGTGCCAGCAGACGACAGGGTCGAGGGGAGCAGTACTTC.

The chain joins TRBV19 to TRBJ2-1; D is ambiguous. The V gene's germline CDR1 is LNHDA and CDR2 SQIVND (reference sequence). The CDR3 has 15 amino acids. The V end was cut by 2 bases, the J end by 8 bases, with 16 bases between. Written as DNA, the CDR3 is TGTGCCAGTAGTATAAGTCTAGGACCTTCCCATGAGCAGTTCTTC. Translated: CASSISLGPSHEQFF.

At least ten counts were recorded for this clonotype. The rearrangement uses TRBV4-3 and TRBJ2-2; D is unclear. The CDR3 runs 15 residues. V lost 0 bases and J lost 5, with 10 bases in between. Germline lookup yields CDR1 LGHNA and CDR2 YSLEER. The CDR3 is CASSQDMRWTGELFF. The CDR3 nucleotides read TGCGCCAGCAGCCAAGACATGCGTTGGACCGGGGAGCTGTTTTTT.

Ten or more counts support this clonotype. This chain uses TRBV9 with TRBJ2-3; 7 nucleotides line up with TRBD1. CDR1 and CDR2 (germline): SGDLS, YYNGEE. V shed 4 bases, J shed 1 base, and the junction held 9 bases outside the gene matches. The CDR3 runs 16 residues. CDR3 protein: CASSSSGGEGTDTQYF. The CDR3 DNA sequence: TGTGCCAGCAGCTCGTCAGGGGGTGAAGGCACAGATACGCAGTATTTT.

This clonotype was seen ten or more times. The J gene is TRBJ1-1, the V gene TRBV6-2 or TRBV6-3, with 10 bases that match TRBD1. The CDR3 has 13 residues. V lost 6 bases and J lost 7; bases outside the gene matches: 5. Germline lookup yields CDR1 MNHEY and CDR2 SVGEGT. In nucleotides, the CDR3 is TGTGCCAGCAGGACAGGGGGCAGTGGTGAAGCTTTCTTT. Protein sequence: CASRTGGSGEAFF.

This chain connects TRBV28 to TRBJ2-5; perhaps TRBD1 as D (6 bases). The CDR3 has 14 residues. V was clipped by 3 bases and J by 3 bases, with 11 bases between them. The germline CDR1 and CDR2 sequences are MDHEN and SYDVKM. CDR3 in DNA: TGTGCCAGCAGTTTTGACAGGCGTAAAGAGACCCAGTACTTC. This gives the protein CASSFDRRKETQYF.

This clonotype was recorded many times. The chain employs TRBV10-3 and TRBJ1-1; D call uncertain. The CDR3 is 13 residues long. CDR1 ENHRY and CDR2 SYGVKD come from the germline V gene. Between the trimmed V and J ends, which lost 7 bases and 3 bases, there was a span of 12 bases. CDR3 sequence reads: CAITDGVYTEAFF. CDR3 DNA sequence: TGTGCCATCACCGACGGCGTCTACACTGAAGCTTTCTTT.

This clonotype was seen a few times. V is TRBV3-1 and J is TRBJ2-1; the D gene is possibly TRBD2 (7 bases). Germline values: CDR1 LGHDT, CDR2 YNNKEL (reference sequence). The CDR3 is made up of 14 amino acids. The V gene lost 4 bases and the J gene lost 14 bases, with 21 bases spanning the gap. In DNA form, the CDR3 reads TGTGCCAGCAGCCCTTTGGGGGGGCAGGGCGGTGAGTTCTTC. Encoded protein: CASSPLGGQGGEFF.

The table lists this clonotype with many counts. CDR3: CSPLDQGETQYF. The CDR3, as DNA: TGCAGCCCACTGGACCAGGGGGAGACCCAGTACTTC. The chain joins TRBV29-1 to TRBJ2-5; D is possibly TRBD1 (6 bases). V gave up 8 bases and J gave up 5 bases, with 15 bases separating them. The germline V gene encodes CDR1 SQVTM and CDR2 ANQGSEA. This CDR3 contains 12 residues.

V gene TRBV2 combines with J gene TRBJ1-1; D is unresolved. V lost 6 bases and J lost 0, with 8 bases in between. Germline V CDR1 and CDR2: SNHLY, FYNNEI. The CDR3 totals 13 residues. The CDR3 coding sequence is TGTGCCAGCAGAGTGACGGTGAACACTGAAGCTTTCTTT. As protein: CASRVTVNTEAFF.